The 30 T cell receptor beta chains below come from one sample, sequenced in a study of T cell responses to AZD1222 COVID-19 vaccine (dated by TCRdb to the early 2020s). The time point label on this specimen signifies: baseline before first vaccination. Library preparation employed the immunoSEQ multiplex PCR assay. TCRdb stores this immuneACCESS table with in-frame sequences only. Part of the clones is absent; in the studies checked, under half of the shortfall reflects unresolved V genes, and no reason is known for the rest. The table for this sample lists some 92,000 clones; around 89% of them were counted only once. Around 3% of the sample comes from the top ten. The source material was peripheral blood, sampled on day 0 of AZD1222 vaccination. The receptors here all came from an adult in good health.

CDR3 protein: CASSPSLAKQETQYF. The CDR3 DNA reads TGTGCCAGCTCACCATCGCTAGCGAAACAAGAGACCCAGTACTTC. This chain links TRBV18 with TRBJ2-5; D is perhaps TRBD2 (6 bases). From germline, CDR1 is KGHSH and CDR2 LQKENI. V was shortened by 2 bases and J by 2 bases, with 12 bases between the two germline ends. The CDR3 is 15 residues long.

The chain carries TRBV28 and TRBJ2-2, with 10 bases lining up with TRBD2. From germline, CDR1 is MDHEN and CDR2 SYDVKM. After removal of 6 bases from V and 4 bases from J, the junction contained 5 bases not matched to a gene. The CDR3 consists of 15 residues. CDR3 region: CASRASGSPTGELFF. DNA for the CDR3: TGTGCCAGCAGAGCTAGCGGGAGTCCCACCGGGGAGCTGTTTTTT.

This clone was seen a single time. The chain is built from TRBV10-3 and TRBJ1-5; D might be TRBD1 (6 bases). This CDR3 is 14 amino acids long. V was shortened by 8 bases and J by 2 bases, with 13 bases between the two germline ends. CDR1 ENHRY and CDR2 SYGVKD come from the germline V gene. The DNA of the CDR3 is TGTGCCATCTCACAGGGACAAGGCAATCAGCCCCAGCATTTT. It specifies CAISQGQGNQPQHF.

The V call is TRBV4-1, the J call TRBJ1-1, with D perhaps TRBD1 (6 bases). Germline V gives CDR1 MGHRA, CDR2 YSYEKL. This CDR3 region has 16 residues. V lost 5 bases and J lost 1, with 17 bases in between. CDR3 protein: CASSDPPDRTNTEAFF. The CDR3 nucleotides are TGCGCCAGCAGCGACCCTCCCGACAGGACGAACACTGAAGCTTTCTTT.

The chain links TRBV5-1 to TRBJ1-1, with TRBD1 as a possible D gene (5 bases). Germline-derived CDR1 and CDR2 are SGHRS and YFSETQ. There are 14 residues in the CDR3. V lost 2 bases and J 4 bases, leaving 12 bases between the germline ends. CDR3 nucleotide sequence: TGCGCCAGCAGCTTAACTTTTGGGGGCACTGAAGCTTTCTTT. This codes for CASSLTFGGTEAFF.

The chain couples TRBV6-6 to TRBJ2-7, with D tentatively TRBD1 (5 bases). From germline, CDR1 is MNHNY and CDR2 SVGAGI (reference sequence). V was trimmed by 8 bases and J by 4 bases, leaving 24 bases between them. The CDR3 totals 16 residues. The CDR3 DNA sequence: TGTGCCAGCGGGGCGGCCGCCAAGGTGGGGTCTTACGAGCAGTACTTC. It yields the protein CASGAAAKVGSYEQYF.

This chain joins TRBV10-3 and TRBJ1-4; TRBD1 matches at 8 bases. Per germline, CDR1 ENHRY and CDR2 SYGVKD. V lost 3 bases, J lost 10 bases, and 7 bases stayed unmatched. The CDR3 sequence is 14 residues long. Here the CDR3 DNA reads TGTGCCATCAGTGATTTAGGACAGGGTGGAAAACTGTTTTTT. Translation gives CAISDLGQGGKLFF.

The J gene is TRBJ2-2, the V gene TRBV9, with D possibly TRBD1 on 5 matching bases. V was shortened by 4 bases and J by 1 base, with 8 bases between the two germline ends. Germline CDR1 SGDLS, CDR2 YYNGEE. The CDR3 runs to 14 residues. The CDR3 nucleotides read TGTGCCAGCAGCACTACAGGGAACACCGGGGAGCTGTTTTTT. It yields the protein CASSTTGNTGELFF.

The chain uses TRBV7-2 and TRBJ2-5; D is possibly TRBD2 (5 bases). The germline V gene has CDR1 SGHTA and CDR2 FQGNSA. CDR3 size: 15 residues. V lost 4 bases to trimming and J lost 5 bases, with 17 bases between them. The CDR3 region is CASSSRGTPAETQYF. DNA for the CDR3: TGTGCCAGCAGCTCCCGGGGTACCCCGGCGGAGACCCAGTACTTC.

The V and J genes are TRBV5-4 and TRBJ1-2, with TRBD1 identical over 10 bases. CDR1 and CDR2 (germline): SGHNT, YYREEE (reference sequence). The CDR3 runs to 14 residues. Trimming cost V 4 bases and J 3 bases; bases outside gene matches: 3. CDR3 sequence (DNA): TGTGCCAGCAGCACCGGGACAGGGGACTATGGCTACACCTTC. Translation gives CASSTGTGDYGYTF. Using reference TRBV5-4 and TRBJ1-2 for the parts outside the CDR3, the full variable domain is ETGVTQSPTHLIKTRGQQVTLRCSSQSGHNTVSWYQQALGQGPQFIFQYYREEENGRGNFPPRFSGLQFPNYSSELNVNALELDDSALYLCASSTGTGDYGYTFGSGTRLTVV.

The CDR3 bases are TGTGCCAGCAGCCGCTACGGACAGGGGGGCACAGATACGCAGTATTTT. Translated: CASSRYGQGGTDTQYF. The chain is built from TRBV11-1 and TRBJ2-3; 10 bases align to TRBD1. Germline CDR1 is SGHAT and CDR2 is FQDESV (reference sequence). This CDR3 is built from 16 residues. The V segment lost 5 bases and the J segment 1 base; nucleotides outside the gene matches: 6.

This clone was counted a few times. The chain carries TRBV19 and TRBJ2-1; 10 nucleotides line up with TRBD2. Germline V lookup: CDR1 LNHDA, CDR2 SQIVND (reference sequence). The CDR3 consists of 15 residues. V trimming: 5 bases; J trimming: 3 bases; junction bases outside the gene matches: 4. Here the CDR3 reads CASSSSGSRYNEQFF. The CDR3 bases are TGTGCCAGTAGTTCTAGCGGGAGCCGCTACAATGAGCAGTTCTTC.

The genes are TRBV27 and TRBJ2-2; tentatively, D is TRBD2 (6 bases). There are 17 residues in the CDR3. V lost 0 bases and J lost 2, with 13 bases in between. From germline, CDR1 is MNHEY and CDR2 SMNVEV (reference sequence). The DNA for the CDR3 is TGTGCCAGCAGTTTATCCGTGGGCGGGATTAACACCGGGGAGCTGTTTTTT. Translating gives CASSLSVGGINTGELFF.

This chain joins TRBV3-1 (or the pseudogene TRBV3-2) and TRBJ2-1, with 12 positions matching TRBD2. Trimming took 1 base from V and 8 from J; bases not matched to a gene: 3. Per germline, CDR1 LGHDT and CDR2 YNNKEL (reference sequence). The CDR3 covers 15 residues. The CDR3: CASSQGTSGNDEQFF. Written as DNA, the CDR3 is TGTGCCAGCAGCCAAGGGACTAGCGGGAACGATGAGCAGTTCTTC.

The CDR3 protein is CAIGGISGQETQYF. CDR3 coding DNA: TGTGCCATCGGTGGCATTAGCGGACAAGAGACCCAGTACTTC. This sequence joins TRBV10-3 and TRBJ2-5; D may be TRBD2 (6 bases). The CDR3 is made up of 14 amino acids. Germline CDR1 is ENHRY and CDR2 is SYGVKD. V gave up 8 bases and J gave up 2 bases, with 15 bases separating them.

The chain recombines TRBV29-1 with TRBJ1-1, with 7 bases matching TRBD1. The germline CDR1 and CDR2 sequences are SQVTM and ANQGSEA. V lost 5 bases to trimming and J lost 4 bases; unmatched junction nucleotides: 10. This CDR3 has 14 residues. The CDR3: CSVTGQLLLTEAFF. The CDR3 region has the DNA TGCAGCGTTACGGGACAGCTTCTTCTCACTGAAGCTTTCTTT.

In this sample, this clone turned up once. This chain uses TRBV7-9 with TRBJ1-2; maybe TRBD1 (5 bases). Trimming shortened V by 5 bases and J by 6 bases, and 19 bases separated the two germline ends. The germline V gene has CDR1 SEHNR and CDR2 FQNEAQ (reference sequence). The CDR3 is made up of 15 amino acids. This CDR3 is CASSDSGGGNDGYTF. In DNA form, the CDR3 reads TGTGCCAGCAGCGATTCCGGGGGAGGCAACGATGGCTACACCTTC. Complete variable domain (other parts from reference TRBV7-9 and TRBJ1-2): DTGVSQNPRHKITKRGQNVTFRCDPISEHNRLYWYRQTLGQGPEFLTYFQNEAQLEKSRLLSDRFSAERPKGSFSTLEIQRTEQGDSAMYLCASSDSGGGNDGYTFGSGTRLTVV.

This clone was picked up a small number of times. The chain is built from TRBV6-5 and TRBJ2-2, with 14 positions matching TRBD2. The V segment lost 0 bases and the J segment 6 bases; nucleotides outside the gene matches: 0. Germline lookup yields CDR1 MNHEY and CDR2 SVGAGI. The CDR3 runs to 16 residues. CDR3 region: CASSYSGLAGAGELFF. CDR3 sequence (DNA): TGTGCCAGCAGTTACTCGGGACTAGCGGGAGCCGGGGAGCTGTTTTTT.

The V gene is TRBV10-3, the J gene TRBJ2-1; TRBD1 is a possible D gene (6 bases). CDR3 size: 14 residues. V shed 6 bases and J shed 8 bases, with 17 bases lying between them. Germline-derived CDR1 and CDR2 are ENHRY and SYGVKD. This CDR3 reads CAIRGGSQPDEQFF. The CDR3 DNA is TGTGCCATCAGAGGGGGATCCCAACCGGATGAGCAGTTCTTC.

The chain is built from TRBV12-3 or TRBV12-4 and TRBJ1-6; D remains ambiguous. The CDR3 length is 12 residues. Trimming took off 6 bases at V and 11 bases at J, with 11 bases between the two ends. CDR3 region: CASRSSDAPLHF. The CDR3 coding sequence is TGTGCCAGCAGAAGCAGTGATGCACCCCTCCACTTT.

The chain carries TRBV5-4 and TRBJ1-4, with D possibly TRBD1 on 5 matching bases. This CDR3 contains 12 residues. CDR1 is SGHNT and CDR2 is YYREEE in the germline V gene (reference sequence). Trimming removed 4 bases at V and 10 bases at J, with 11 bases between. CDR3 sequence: CASSRDGSKLFF. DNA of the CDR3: TGTGCCAGCAGCCGGGACGGCTCAAAACTGTTTTTT.

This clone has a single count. The CDR3 here is CASSIPGGRQETQYF. The CDR3 coding sequence is TGTGCCAGTAGTATCCCAGGGGGGCGTCAAGAGACCCAGTACTTC. V is TRBV19 and J is TRBJ2-5, with D possibly matching TRBD1 (7 bases). CDR1 and CDR2 from the germline V gene are LNHDA and SQIVND (reference sequence). Deletions cut 3 bases from V and 2 bases from J, with 13 bases between. The CDR3 spans 15 residues. The variable domain in full, completed from reference TRBV19 and TRBJ2-5, reads DGGITQSPKYLFRKEGQNVTLSCEQNLNHDAMYWYRQDPGQGLRLIYYSQIVNDFQKGDIAEGYSVSREKKESFPLTVTSAQKNPTAFYLCASSIPGGRQETQYFGPGTRLLVL.

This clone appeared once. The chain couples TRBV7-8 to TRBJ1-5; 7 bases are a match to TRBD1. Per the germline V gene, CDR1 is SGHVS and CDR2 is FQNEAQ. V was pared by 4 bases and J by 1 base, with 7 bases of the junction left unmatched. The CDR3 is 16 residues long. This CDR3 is CASSYGQAWSNQPQHF. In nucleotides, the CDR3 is TGTGCCAGCAGCTACGGACAGGCTTGGAGCAATCAGCCCCAGCATTTT.

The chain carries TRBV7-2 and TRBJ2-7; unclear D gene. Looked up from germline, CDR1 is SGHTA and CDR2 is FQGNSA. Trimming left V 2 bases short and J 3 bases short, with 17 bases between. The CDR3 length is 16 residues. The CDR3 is CASSLMPGRSFYEQYF. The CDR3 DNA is TGTGCCAGCAGCTTAATGCCCGGACGGAGTTTCTACGAGCAGTACTTC.

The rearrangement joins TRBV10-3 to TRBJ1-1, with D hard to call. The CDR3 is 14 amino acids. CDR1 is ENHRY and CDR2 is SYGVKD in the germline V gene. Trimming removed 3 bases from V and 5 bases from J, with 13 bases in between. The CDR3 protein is CAISDWNGGTEAFF. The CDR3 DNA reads TGTGCCATCAGTGACTGGAATGGCGGGACTGAAGCTTTCTTT.

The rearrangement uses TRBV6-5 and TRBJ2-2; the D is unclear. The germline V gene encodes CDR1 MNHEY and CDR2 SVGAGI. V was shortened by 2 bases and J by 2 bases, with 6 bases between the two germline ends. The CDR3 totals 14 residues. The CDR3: CASSYRGNTGELFF. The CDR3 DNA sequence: TGTGCCAGCAGTTACCGCGGTAACACCGGGGAGCTGTTTTTT.

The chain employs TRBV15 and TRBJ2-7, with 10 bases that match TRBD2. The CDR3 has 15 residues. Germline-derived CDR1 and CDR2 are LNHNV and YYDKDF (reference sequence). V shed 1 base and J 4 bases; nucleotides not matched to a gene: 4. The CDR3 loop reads CATSRGLAGAYEQYF. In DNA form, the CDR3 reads TGTGCCACCAGCAGAGGGCTAGCGGGAGCGTACGAGCAGTACTTC.

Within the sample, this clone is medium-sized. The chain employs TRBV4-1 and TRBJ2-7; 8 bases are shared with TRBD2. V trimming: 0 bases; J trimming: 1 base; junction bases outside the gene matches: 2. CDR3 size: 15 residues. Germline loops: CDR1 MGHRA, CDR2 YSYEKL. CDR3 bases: TGCGCCAGCAGCCAAGAGCGGGAGGCGTCCTACGAGCAGTACTTC. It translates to CASSQEREASYEQYF.

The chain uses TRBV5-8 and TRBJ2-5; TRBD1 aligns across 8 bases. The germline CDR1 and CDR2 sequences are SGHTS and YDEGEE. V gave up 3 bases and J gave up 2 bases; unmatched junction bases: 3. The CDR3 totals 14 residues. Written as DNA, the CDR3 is TGTGCCAGCAGCTGGACAGGGCTACAAGAGACCCAGTACTTC. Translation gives CASSWTGLQETQYF.

The CDR3 loop is CASSLFVGVNTEAFF. CDR3 sequence (DNA): TGTGCCAGCAGCTTATTCGTAGGGGTGAACACTGAAGCTTTCTTT. The chain couples TRBV7-9 to TRBJ1-1, with D tentatively TRBD1 (5 bases). Per the germline V gene, CDR1 is SEHNR and CDR2 is FQNEAQ (reference sequence). The CDR3 runs 15 residues. V dropped 2 bases and J dropped 0 bases, with 10 bases sitting between them.